Following are 32 T cell receptor beta chains from one sample sequenced in a study of Ad26.COV2.S vaccination and SARS-CoV-2 variants. This sample's treatment: about 20 received Ad26.COV2.S at low or high dose, single or two shots; about 5 received placebo; per-sample allocation not given. Vaccine and placebo recipients were sampled on day 63 after the first injection. Profiled with immunoSEQ multiplex PCR; TCRdb holds only in-frame clones, not every one. The data contain fewer than 500,000 clones, about nine tenths of them seen just once; the ten biggest clones take up roughly 4%. The source material was peripheral blood, sampled in a trial of Ad26.COV2.S vaccine versus placebo. These receptor sequences come from a person aged 18 to 59 who received the Ad26.COV2.S COVID-19 vaccine or a placebo.

This clone was found once. The chain combines TRBV10-3 with TRBJ2-5, with D unclear. The V and J ends lost 8 bases and 0 bases respectively, with 13 bases between them. CDR1 ENHRY and CDR2 SYGVKD come from the germline V gene. The CDR3 loop spans 14 amino acids. The CDR3 nucleotides read TGTGCCATCGGCCGCACTGGGGACCAAGAGACCCAGTACTTC. Encoded protein: CAIGRTGDQETQYF.

The chain carries TRBV5-4 and TRBJ2-3, with D possibly being TRBD2 (5 bases). The CDR3 totals 15 residues. The germline V and J ends were trimmed by 0 bases and 2 bases, with 10 bases remaining between them. Germline V CDR1 and CDR2: SGHNT, YYREEE (reference sequence). CDR3 nucleotides: TGTGCCAGCAGCTTGGGACCTAGCCTCACAGATACGCAGTATTTT. Amino acids: CASSLGPSLTDTQYF.

J is TRBJ2-2 and V is TRBV24-1; 7 nucleotides align to TRBD1. The V gene's germline CDR1 is KGHDR and CDR2 SFDVKD. This CDR3 has 13 residues. Trimming cost V 7 bases and J 5 bases; bases outside gene matches: 3. The CDR3 here is CATRGDRTGELFF. CDR3 bases: TGTGCCACCAGGGGGGACAGAACCGGGGAGCTGTTTTTT.

This chain connects TRBV7-2 to TRBJ2-7; TRBD2 matches 14 bases. From germline, CDR1 is SGHTA and CDR2 FQGNSA. The CDR3 extends over 15 amino acids. V lost 5 bases, J lost 6 bases, and 6 bases stayed unmatched. Written as DNA, the CDR3 is TGTGCCAGCAGCCGCTTAGGACTAGCGGGGGGCGAGCAGTACTTC. As protein: CASSRLGLAGGEQYF.

This clone was found a few times. CDR3 bases: TGTGCCAGCAGCTTGGGGGGGACTAATGAAAAACTGTTTTTT. Residues: CASSLGGTNEKLFF. This chain links TRBV5-8 with TRBJ1-4, with a tentative D call TRBD1 (5 bases). The V end was cut by 0 bases, the J end by 2 bases, with 5 bases between. The germline V gene has CDR1 SGHTS and CDR2 YDEGEE. The CDR3 has 14 amino acids.

As to this clone: One end of the junction fails to match germline, which may point to a read error. The chain couples TRBV20-1 to TRBJ2-3; 11 bases are a match to TRBD2. This CDR3 region has 15 residues. Germline CDR1 reads DFQATT; CDR2 reads SNEGSKA (reference sequence). Here the CDR3 DNA reads TGCAGTGCTAGTCCTAAGACTAGCGGGACAGATGCGCAGTATTTT. It encodes CSASPKTSGTDAQYF.

The genes are TRBV7-3 and TRBJ2-2, with D possibly TRBD1 on 6 matching bases. The CDR3 has 14 residues. V lost 4 bases and J 6 bases, leaving 12 bases between the germline ends. CDR1 and CDR2 (germline): SGHTA, FQGTGA. For the CDR3, the DNA is TGTGCCAGCAGCTCGCTCGACAGGCCCGGGGAGCTGTTTTTT. It codes for CASSSLDRPGELFF.

The rearrangement joins TRBV24-1 to TRBJ2-3, with D perhaps matching TRBD2 (5 bases). This CDR3 comprises 15 residues. The V gene lost 4 bases and the J gene lost 1 base, with 11 bases spanning the gap. Looked up from germline, CDR1 is KGHDR and CDR2 is SFDVKD. In nucleotides, the CDR3 is TGTGCCACCAGTGAGGTTAGCGTTGGCACAGATACGCAGTATTTT. Its protein is CATSEVSVGTDTQYF.

The rearrangement joins TRBV28 to TRBJ1-1, with D hard to call. Germline values: CDR1 MDHEN, CDR2 SYDVKM. The CDR3 spans 14 residues. V dropped 10 bases and J dropped 0 bases, with 15 bases sitting between them. The CDR3 DNA is TGTGCCACAAAACTGCCGGGGATGAACACTGAAGCTTTCTTT. This encodes CATKLPGMNTEAFF.

This chain links TRBV11-2 with TRBJ2-1; D is perhaps TRBD1 (6 bases). The CDR3 loop spans 14 amino acids. Trimming left V 3 bases short and J 8 bases short, with 14 bases between. Germline V gene data show CDR1 as SGHAT and CDR2 as FQNNGV. The CDR3 DNA follows: TGTGCCAGCAGCTTCCAGGGGTGGGGCGATGAGCAGTTCTTC. Amino acid sequence: CASSFQGWGDEQFF.

The V call is TRBV10-3, the J call TRBJ2-1; 16 nucleotides match TRBD2. The CDR3 has 16 amino acids. The junction had 5 bases not matched to a gene; V was cut back by 7 bases and J by 5 bases. Germline CDR1 ENHRY, CDR2 SYGVKD. The CDR3: CAINQGTSGRDNEQFF. Written as DNA, the CDR3 is TGTGCCATCAACCAAGGGACTAGCGGGAGGGACAATGAGCAGTTCTTC.

This chain links TRBV6-2 or TRBV6-3 with TRBJ2-7, with TRBD2 as a possible D gene (6 bases). Germline V gives CDR1 MNHEY, CDR2 SVGEGT. The CDR3 runs 15 residues. The V end was cut by 5 bases, the J end by 1 base, with 15 bases between. The CDR3 sequence is CASSTTSLASYEQYF. The CDR3 DNA reads as TGTGCCAGCAGTACGACTAGTTTGGCGTCCTACGAGCAGTACTTC.

This rearrangement joins TRBV27 to TRBJ2-1, with 9 positions matching TRBD2. The CDR3 runs to 13 residues. CDR1 and CDR2 from the germline V gene are MNHEY and SMNVEV (reference sequence). V was clipped by 7 bases and J by 13 bases; unmatched bases: 11. This chain's CDR3 is CASISSGKDAQFF. The CDR3 region has the DNA TGTGCCAGCATCTCTAGCGGGAAGGACGCCCAGTTCTTC.

CDR3 coding DNA: TGTGCCAGCAGCTACAGGGGTGGTCAGCCCCAGCATTTT. It is translated as CASSYRGGQPQHF. The genes are TRBV7-2 and TRBJ1-5; TRBD1 agrees at 7 bases. The V segment lost 4 bases and the J segment 6 bases; nucleotides outside the gene matches: 3. CDR3 length equals 13 residues. Germline V gene sequence: CDR1 SGHTA, CDR2 FQGNSA.

The chain carries TRBV28 and TRBJ1-2; the D gene is possibly TRBD1 (5 bases). Trimming stripped 6 bases from V and 8 bases from J, with 16 bases between. This CDR3 has 13 amino acids. CDR1 and CDR2 (germline): MDHEN, SYDVKM. In DNA form, the CDR3 reads TGTGCCAGCAGACCTAACAGGTCCATGGGCTACACCTTC. Translation gives CASRPNRSMGYTF.

Regarding this clone: Within the sample, other DNA sequences also encode this same CDR3. The gene calls are TRBV28 and TRBJ1-2; D perhaps matches TRBD1 (6 bases). This CDR3 spans 12 amino acids. V lost 5 bases to trimming and J lost 4 bases, with 8 bases between them. Germline V gene lookup returns CDR1 MDHEN and CDR2 SYDVKM. The CDR3 loop reads CASSLQGYGYTF. CDR3 nucleotides: TGTGCCAGCAGTCTACAGGGCTATGGCTACACCTTC.

The rearrangement links TRBV2 to TRBJ2-7, with 8 bases fitting TRBD1. V lost 9 bases and J lost 6; bases outside the gene matches: 4. Germline lookup yields CDR1 SNHLY and CDR2 FYNNEI. The CDR3 totals 11 residues. DNA for the CDR3: TGTGCCAGTTTAACAGGGGGCGAGCAGTACTTC. As protein: CASLTGGEQYF. The full variable domain, completed using reference TRBV2 and TRBJ2-7, is EPEVTQTPSHQVTQMGQEVILRCVPISNHLYFYWYRQILGQKVEFLVSFYNNEISEKSEIFDDQFSVERPDGSNFTLKIRSTKLEDSAMYFCASLTGGEQYFGPGTRLTVT.

This chain joins TRBV4-1 and TRBJ2-5, with 9 bases fitting TRBD1. The CDR3 length is 16 residues. Unmatched junction bases numbered 8, after V lost 1 base and J lost 5 bases. Germline lookup yields CDR1 MGHRA and CDR2 YSYEKL. CDR3 DNA sequence: TGCGCCAGCAGCCAAGTCGGGACAGGGCGTTCGGAGACCCAGTACTTC. Residues: CASSQVGTGRSETQYF.

The V call is TRBV7-6, the J call TRBJ2-1; D is undetermined. CDR3 length: 13 residues. V lost 0 bases, J lost 5 bases, and 5 bases lay in between. The germline V gene has CDR1 SGHVS and CDR2 FNYEAQ. CDR3: CASSLARNNEQFF. The CDR3 nucleotides are TGTGCCAGCAGCTTAGCGAGAAACAATGAGCAGTTCTTC.

This sequence joins TRBV5-8 and TRBJ1-2; 8 bases agree with TRBD1. The ends lost 5 bases at V and 4 bases at J; junction bases unmatched: 16. This CDR3 comprises 17 residues. Germline V CDR1 and CDR2: SGHTS, YDEGEE. The DNA of the CDR3 is TGTGCCAGCAGGGCTTATACGGGCGGGACAGGAGTCTATGGCTACACCTTC. Protein product: CASRAYTGGTGVYGYTF.

Concerning this clone: Possible read error: a much larger clone is one base away. The V gene is TRBV7-9, the J gene TRBJ1-1; D is uncertain. The CDR3 runs to 12 residues. Deletions cut 1 base from V and 1 base from J, with 1 base between. Germline V gene lookup returns CDR1 SEHNR and CDR2 FQNEAQ (reference sequence). The CDR3 region is CASSLENTEAFF. CDR3 in DNA: TGTGCCAGCAGCTTAGAGAACACTGAAGCTTTCTTT. Full variable domain (outside the CDR3, taken from reference TRBV7-9 and TRBJ1-1): DTGVSQNPRHKITKRGQNVTFRCDPISEHNRLYWYRQTLGQGPEFLTYFQNEAQLEKSRLLSDRFSAERPKGSFSTLEIQRTEQGDSAMYLCASSLENTEAFFGQGTRLTVV.

V is TRBV28 and J is TRBJ1-6; no reliable D call. Germline V gene data show CDR1 as MDHEN and CDR2 as SYDVKM. Trimming stripped 6 bases from V and 0 bases from J, with 6 bases between. The CDR3 length is 14 residues. CDR3 DNA: TGTGCCAGCAGCCCGCACTCCTATAATTCACCCCTCCACTTT. Encoded protein: CASSPHSYNSPLHF.

This rearrangement joins TRBV7-3 to TRBJ2-7, with 7 bases matching TRBD2. The junction had 2 bases not matched to a gene; V was cut back by 2 bases and J by 4 bases. Looked up from germline, CDR1 is SGHTA and CDR2 is FQGTGA. This CDR3 is built from 13 residues. As DNA, the CDR3 is TGTGCCAGCAGCTTAGGGCGGGGGTACGAGCAGTACTTC. It codes for CASSLGRGYEQYF.

The chain carries TRBV2 and TRBJ2-1, with unresolved D. The V end lost 7 bases, the J end lost 9 bases, and 19 bases lay between the germline ends. The CDR3 is made up of 14 amino acids. Germline values: CDR1 SNHLY, CDR2 FYNNEI. The CDR3 region has the DNA TGTGCCAGCATGGTCAAGAGATCCCCCCCTGAGCAGTTCTTC. This translates into CASMVKRSPPEQFF.

The chain links TRBV28 to TRBJ2-3; 8 nucleotides match TRBD2. Trimming removed 3 bases from V and 4 bases from J; junction bases left unmatched: 9. The CDR3 is 16 amino acids. CDR1 and CDR2 from the germline V gene are MDHEN and SYDVKM. The CDR3 protein is CASSFFTAGGADTQYF. The CDR3 DNA is TGTGCCAGCAGTTTTTTCACGGCGGGAGGAGCAGATACGCAGTATTTT. Full variable domain (remainder filled in from reference TRBV28 and TRBJ2-3): DVKVTQSSRYLVKRTGEKVFLECVQDMDHENMFWYRQDPGLGLRLIYFSYDVKMKEKGDIPEGYSVSREKKERFSLILESASTNQTSMYLCASSFFTAGGADTQYFGPGTRLTVL.

This clone appeared a single time. The V gene is TRBV7-2, the J gene TRBJ2-3, with 11 positions matching TRBD2. V lost 1 base, J lost 0 bases, and 6 bases stayed unmatched. From germline, CDR1 is SGHTA and CDR2 FQGNSA. The CDR3 spans 18 residues. The CDR3 nucleotides are TGTGCCAGCAGCTTAGTTTCTAGCGGGGGGCCTAGCACAGATACGCAGTATTTT. This gives the protein CASSLVSSGGPSTDTQYF.

The CDR3 DNA follows: TGTGCCAGCAACAGTACCGGTATCCACGAGCAGTACTTC. This translates into CASNSTGIHEQYF. The chain is built from TRBV28 and TRBJ2-7; D is undetermined. From germline, CDR1 is MDHEN and CDR2 SYDVKM. There are 13 residues in the CDR3. Trimming removed 7 bases from V and 5 bases from J, with 15 bases in between.

This sequence joins TRBV7-6 and TRBJ1-1; 8 bases are shared with TRBD1. The CDR3 is 13 residues long. The trim removed 6 bases at V and 3 bases at J, leaving 3 bases unmatched. Germline V CDR1 and CDR2: SGHVS, FNYEAQ. The CDR3 nucleotides read TGTGCCAGCAGTTCACAGGGGGACACTGAAGCTTTCTTT. Protein sequence: CASSSQGDTEAFF.

This clone appeared a single time. The rearrangement links TRBV2 to TRBJ2-5; tentative D call: TRBD2 (6 bases). With 5 bases removed from V and 5 bases from J, the gap between germline ends came to 12 bases. Germline assignment: CDR1 SNHLY and CDR2 FYNNEI. The length of the CDR3 is 13 residues. The CDR3 DNA reads TGTGCCAGCAGTCCGGAGGGGCGGGAGACCCAGTACTTC. Amino acid sequence: CASSPEGRETQYF.

The chain carries TRBV5-6 and TRBJ2-5; D gene unclear. This CDR3 has 13 residues. V dropped 7 bases and J dropped 2 bases, with 12 bases sitting between them. The V gene's germline CDR1 is SGHDT and CDR2 YYEEEE. The CDR3 bases are TGTGCCAGCTCCGGCGGATCTCAAGAGACCCAGTACTTC. Its translation is CASSGGSQETQYF.

The V call is TRBV5-1, the J call TRBJ2-6; D gene unclear. From germline, CDR1 is SGHRS and CDR2 YFSETQ. The V gene lost 7 bases and the J gene lost 3 bases, with 11 bases spanning the gap. The CDR3 loop spans 14 amino acids. The CDR3 DNA reads as TGCGCCAGCTCCGGGCGAATTGGGGCCAACGTCCTGACTTTC. It encodes CASSGRIGANVLTF.

The chain carries TRBV4-1 and TRBJ2-1, with 9 bases matching TRBD2. With V trimmed by 0 bases and J by 7 bases, 7 bases remained unmatched. The CDR3 runs to 16 residues. Germline loops: CDR1 MGHRA, CDR2 YSYEKL. DNA of the CDR3: TGCGCCAGCAGCCAAGAGACTAGCGGTTCGGGTAATGAGCAGTTCTTC. The encoded protein is CASSQETSGSGNEQFF.